This T cell receptor beta chain is drawn from a study of neurological immune-mediated disorders. From 15-18 subjects, over 180 million TCR-beta sequences were obtained in each sequencing run. In TCRdb, the 5' RACE reads were re-called with MiXCR into one record per CDR3 protein. The sample has about 60,000 distinct CDR3 sequences, roughly a tenth seen once; the top ten hold about 6.6%. This clonotype was observed many times. The CDR3 sequence is 14 residues long. Trimming left V 5 bases short and J 5 bases short, with 16 bases between. Germline V CDR1 and CDR2: DFQATT, SNEGSKA (reference sequence). The time point was: longitudinal time-point 1 (baseline).

The chain links TRBV20-1 to TRBJ2-1; D might be TRBD2 (6 bases). The specimen was PBMCs. The TCR sequence derives from a male donor with HTLV-1-associated myelopathy (HAM/TSP). The CDR3 region has the DNA TGCAGTGCTTTAGACGGAGGGTCCCACAATGAGCAGTTCTTC. It specifies CSALDGGSHNEQFF.